The clone carrying this T cell receptor (beta chain) was observed once. These data come from a study of blood T cell repertoires in COVID-19. Some clones are missing from TCRdb's copy, which holds only in-frame ones; the method was immunoSEQ multiplex PCR. The top ten clones hold approximately 1.3% of a sample with around 250,000 clones, about 90% of them seen once. The CDR3 runs to 12 residues. CDR1 and CDR2 from the germline V gene are SQVTM and ANQGSEA. V was shortened by 7 bases and J by 4 bases, with 13 bases between the two germline ends. Sequencing was performed on PBMCs or T cells enriched from blood (not recorded which). The chain has TRBV29-1 and TRBJ1-2, with D perhaps matching TRBD1 (5 bases). The receptor was isolated from a human donor in a cohort exposed to, infected with or recovered from COVID-19 (not recorded which). The donor label of this sample is uncertain. The CDR3 loop is CSGSGGSYGYTF. CDR3 bases: TGCAGCGGGTCGGGGGGGTCCTATGGCTACACCTTC.